A single sample gave rise to the 27 T cell receptor beta chains below, sequenced in a study of cytomegalovirus exposure and HLA in healthy donors. Assay: immunoSEQ multiplex PCR; the TCRdb copy retains only in-frame clones and omits some. This sample carries more than 95,000 clones, roughly 89% of them seen once, and the ten largest clones take about 1%. Sequencing was done on a sample of PBMCs. These TCRs come from a woman under 30 in good health and CMV-seronegative.

CDR3 DNA: TGTGCCTGGAGTGTGGGCGAGAATCAGCCCCAGCATTTT. Encoded protein: CAWSVGENQPQHF. The chain is built from TRBV30 and TRBJ1-5; D remains unclear. Per germline, CDR1 GTSNPN and CDR2 SVGIG (reference sequence). The CDR3 runs 13 residues. The germline V and J ends were trimmed by 0 bases and 4 bases, with 7 bases remaining between them.

CDR3 DNA: TGTGCCAGCAGTCTTACAGGGGGGACAGACGAGCAGTACGTC. This encodes CASSLTGGTDEQYV. The rearrangement joins TRBV28 to TRBJ2-7, with 8 positions matching TRBD1. Germline V gene data show CDR1 as MDHEN and CDR2 as SYDVKM. CDR3 length: 14 amino acids. V was clipped by 5 bases and J by 5 bases; unmatched bases: 8.

The chain is built from TRBV6-5 and TRBJ1-2, with TRBD1 matching over 10 bases. Trimming removed 3 bases from V and 2 bases from J; junction bases left unmatched: 3. The CDR3 consists of 15 residues. Germline lookup yields CDR1 MNHEY and CDR2 SVGAGI. The CDR3 DNA reads as TGTGCCAGCAGTTATCCGGGACAGGGGAACTATGGCTACACCTTC. Protein sequence: CASSYPGQGNYGYTF.

The sample holds one count of this clone. The V and J genes are TRBV27 and TRBJ1-1; D gene unclear. Germline CDR1 is MNHEY and CDR2 is SMNVEV (reference sequence). V was shortened by 6 bases and J by 0 bases, with 23 bases between the two germline ends. The CDR3 has 18 amino acids. Here the CDR3 reads CASRRAHSIPGVNTEAFF. The CDR3 nucleotides read TGTGCCAGCAGACGCGCCCACTCAATACCCGGGGTGAACACTGAAGCTTTCTTT.

The chain combines TRBV11-3 with TRBJ2-1; perhaps TRBD1 as D (6 bases). V lost 1 base, J lost 0 bases, and 22 bases lay in between. Germline values: CDR1 SGHNT, CDR2 YENEEA. The CDR3 has 20 amino acids. The CDR3 sequence is CASSLVQGPLGLSSYNEQFF. The CDR3 bases are TGTGCCAGCAGCTTAGTTCAGGGGCCGTTAGGACTGAGCTCCTACAATGAGCAGTTCTTC.

The gene calls are TRBV27 and TRBJ1-5; 10 bases fit TRBD1. After removal of 5 bases from V and 2 bases from J, the junction contained 15 bases not matched to a gene. Germline assignment: CDR1 MNHEY and CDR2 SMNVEV (reference sequence). This CDR3 has 19 residues. The DNA of the CDR3 is TGTGCCAGCAGTCCCCTTGGGGGGGTGGGGACAGGGGGCAATCAGCCCCAGCATTTT. It encodes CASSPLGGVGTGGNQPQHF.

The gene calls are TRBV30 and TRBJ1-3; 8 bases line up with TRBD1. Germline values: CDR1 GTSNPN, CDR2 SVGIG (reference sequence). This CDR3 spans 15 amino acids. V lost 3 bases to trimming and J lost 4 bases; unmatched junction nucleotides: 8. The CDR3 region is CAWRARTGLGNTIYF. CDR3 nucleotides: TGTGCCTGGAGGGCTCGGACAGGGTTGGGAAACACCATATATTTT.

This chain joins TRBV2 and TRBJ2-3, with 9 bases aligning to TRBD2. The germline gives CDR1 SNHLY, CDR2 FYNNEI. The CDR3 covers 17 residues. DNA of the CDR3: TGTGCAAGAGACCGGGGACTAGCATCTTCTAGCACAGATACGCAGTATTTT. It is translated as CARDRGLASSSTDTQYF.

In this sample, this clone turned up once. The chain is built from TRBV28 and TRBJ1-5; the D is unclear. Per the germline V gene, CDR1 is MDHEN and CDR2 is SYDVKM. This CDR3 is built from 17 residues. V dropped 6 bases and J dropped 0 bases, with 18 bases sitting between them. CDR3 sequence: CASSPSGRGFSNQPQHF. For the CDR3, the DNA is TGTGCCAGCAGCCCCTCGGGGAGAGGGTTTAGCAATCAGCCCCAGCATTTT. The whole variable domain, filled in from reference TRBV28 and TRBJ1-5, reads DVKVTQSSRYLVKRTGEKVFLECVQDMDHENMFWYRQDPGLGLRLIYFSYDVKMKEKGDIPEGYSVSREKKERFSLILESASTNQTSMYLCASSPSGRGFSNQPQHFGDGTRLSIL.

CDR3 in amino acids: CASSLELGENTEAFF. The CDR3 DNA is TGTGCCAGCAGCTTAGAACTGGGCGAGAACACTGAAGCTTTCTTT. The V and J genes are TRBV7-6 and TRBJ1-1; D remains unclear. Germline V CDR1 and CDR2: SGHVS, FNYEAQ. The V end was cut by 1 base, the J end by 1 base, with 10 bases between. The CDR3 length is 15 residues.

V and J are TRBV7-2 and TRBJ2-5; TRBD2 matches at 7 bases. Per the germline V gene, CDR1 is SGHTA and CDR2 is FQGNSA. The V segment lost 5 bases and the J segment 5 bases; nucleotides outside the gene matches: 8. This CDR3 spans 14 amino acids. The CDR3 sequence is CASSLWGGFETQYF. The DNA for the CDR3 is TGTGCCAGCAGCCTTTGGGGGGGTTTCGAGACCCAGTACTTC.

V usage is TRBV28 and J usage is TRBJ2-1; TRBD1 might be the D (5 bases). The CDR3 runs to 12 residues. In germline, CDR1 is MDHEN, CDR2 SYDVKM. The germline V and J ends were trimmed by 5 bases and 7 bases, with 9 bases remaining between them. The CDR3 DNA reads as TGTGCCAGCAGTCCTACAGGAAATGAGCAGTTCTTC. Protein product: CASSPTGNEQFF.

The chain uses TRBV2 and TRBJ2-3, with 14 bases lining up with TRBD2. The CDR3 covers 16 residues. Per the germline V gene, CDR1 is SNHLY and CDR2 is FYNNEI. V was pared by 6 bases and J by 2 bases, with 4 bases of the junction left unmatched. CDR3 region: CASRRLAGGPTDTQYF. CDR3 sequence (DNA): TGTGCCAGCAGAAGACTAGCGGGGGGGCCCACAGATACGCAGTATTTT.

The table lists this clone with a count of one. The chain recombines TRBV29-1 with TRBJ2-1, with 8 bases lining up with TRBD1. The CDR3 runs 15 residues. From germline, CDR1 is SQVTM and CDR2 ANQGSEA. Losses at the gene ends were 0 bases for V and 6 bases for J; bases not matched to a gene: 7. The CDR3 sequence: CSVEDPQGAGNEQFF. DNA for the CDR3: TGCAGCGTTGAAGATCCCCAGGGGGCGGGCAATGAGCAGTTCTTC.

The rearrangement uses TRBV7-2 and TRBJ2-2; weak D call: TRBD2 (6 bases). In germline, CDR1 is SGHTA, CDR2 FQGNSA. This CDR3 is built from 13 residues. V was shortened by 9 bases and J by 1 base, with 9 bases between the two germline ends. This chain's CDR3 is CASSSGNTGELFF. CDR3 coding DNA: TGTGCCAGTAGTAGCGGGAACACCGGGGAGCTGTTTTTT.

The chain couples TRBV19 to TRBJ1-6; D is possibly TRBD1 (6 bases). V was trimmed by 5 bases and J by 10 bases, leaving 12 bases between them. The CDR3 is 13 residues long. Per germline, CDR1 LNHDA and CDR2 SQIVND (reference sequence). CDR3 bases: TGTGCCAGTAGTGAGGGGGAAGGCTCACCCCTCCACTTT. This gives the protein CASSEGEGSPLHF.

The CDR3 DNA sequence: TGTGCCTGGAGTGTACAGGATTTTAATTCACCCCTCCACTTT. Translation gives CAWSVQDFNSPLHF. V and J are TRBV30 and TRBJ1-6, with D possibly being TRBD1 (5 bases). CDR1 is GTSNPN and CDR2 is SVGIG in the germline V gene (reference sequence). Trimming pared 0 bases from V and 6 bases from J, leaving 9 bases between. The CDR3 consists of 14 residues. Based on the CDR3 plus reference TRBV30 and TRBJ1-6, the full variable domain is SQTIHQWPATLVQPVGSPLSLECTVEGTSNPNLYWYRQAAGRGLQLLFYSVGIGQISSEVPQNLSASRPQDRQFILSSKKLLLSDSGFYLCAWSVQDFNSPLHFGNGTRLTVT.

The genes are TRBV30 and TRBJ1-1; weak D call: TRBD1 (5 bases). The V gene's germline CDR1 is GTSNPN and CDR2 SVGIG (reference sequence). The ends were cut back, 1 base at V and 6 bases at J, with 9 bases in the middle. This CDR3 contains 12 residues. The CDR3 nucleotides are TGTGCCTGGAGTGACGGGGGAGCTGAAGCTTTCTTT. Amino acid sequence: CAWSDGGAEAFF.

The chain combines TRBV30 with TRBJ2-7; 7 bases map to TRBD2. Trimming cost V 3 bases and J 6 bases; bases outside gene matches: 8. In germline, CDR1 is GTSNPN, CDR2 SVGIG (reference sequence). The CDR3 is 13 amino acids. The CDR3 nucleotides read TGTGCCTGGAGCTTGGGGGGGAGTCGCGAGCAGTACTTC. It yields the protein CAWSLGGSREQYF.

This sequence joins TRBV6-5 and TRBJ1-1; D is ambiguous. CDR1 and CDR2 (germline): MNHEY, SVGAGI. The CDR3 loop spans 15 amino acids. V shed 0 bases and J shed 0 bases, with 8 bases lying between them. The CDR3 DNA reads as TGTGCCAGCAGTTACTCTCCGACAATGAACACTGAAGCTTTCTTT. Its translation: CASSYSPTMNTEAFF.

This clone showed up just a few times. The chain carries TRBV28 and TRBJ1-2, with D possibly matching TRBD1 (6 bases). The CDR3 is 16 amino acids. V was trimmed by 5 bases and J by 8 bases, leaving 24 bases between them. Germline V gene data show CDR1 as MDHEN and CDR2 as SYDVKM. The CDR3 loop reads CASSPGTPYRIWGYTF. DNA for the CDR3: TGTGCCAGCAGTCCCGGGACACCTTATCGGATATGGGGCTACACCTTC.

CDR3 amino acids: CASSQGEEVYGYTF. The DNA of the CDR3 is TGTGCCAGCAGCCAAGGAGAGGAGGTCTATGGCTACACCTTC. The chain links TRBV28 to TRBJ1-2; D is ambiguous. CDR1 and CDR2 (germline): MDHEN, SYDVKM. This CDR3 contains 14 residues. The V end was cut by 6 bases, the J end by 4 bases, with 15 bases between.

The gene calls are TRBV5-1 and TRBJ2-2, with TRBD1 as a possible D gene (6 bases). The V gene's germline CDR1 is SGHRS and CDR2 YFSETQ. The CDR3 runs to 15 residues. The V end lost 4 bases, the J end lost 1 base, and 11 bases lay between the germline ends. CDR3 loop: CASSRGQLNTGELFF. CDR3 in DNA: TGCGCCAGCAGCAGGGGACAACTGAACACCGGGGAGCTGTTTTTT.

The CDR3 DNA is TGTGCCAGCAGTGAAGCGACAGGGAACACTGAAGCTTTCTTT. Encoded protein: CASSEATGNTEAFF. The chain is built from TRBV2 and TRBJ1-1, with D maybe TRBD1 (6 bases). The length of the CDR3 is 14 residues. Germline V gene lookup returns CDR1 SNHLY and CDR2 FYNNEI. Deletions cut 0 bases from V and 1 base from J, with 6 bases between.

This clone showed up just a few times. The chain carries TRBV6-1 and TRBJ2-7, with a possible D match to TRBD2 (6 bases). The germline CDR1 and CDR2 sequences are MNHNS and SASEGT. V was clipped by 7 bases and J by 0 bases, with 7 bases between them. CDR3 length equals 12 residues. CDR3 coding DNA: TGTGCCAGCACCGGGAGCTCCTACGAGCAGTACTTC. Translating gives CASTGSSYEQYF.

Here the CDR3 reads CAWGGTGYGYTF. CDR3 in DNA: TGTGCCTGGGGGGGTACAGGGTATGGCTACACCTTC. V and J are TRBV30 and TRBJ1-2; perhaps TRBD1 as D (6 bases). Germline lookup yields CDR1 GTSNPN and CDR2 SVGIG (reference sequence). The CDR3 spans 12 residues. V lost 5 bases and J lost 5, with 12 bases in between. Complete variable domain (other parts from reference TRBV30 and TRBJ1-2): SQTIHQWPATLVQPVGSPLSLECTVEGTSNPNLYWYRQAAGRGLQLLFYSVGIGQISSEVPQNLSASRPQDRQFILSSKKLLLSDSGFYLCAWGGTGYGYTFGSGTRLTVV.

This rearrangement joins TRBV2 to TRBJ1-1; tentative D call: TRBD1 (5 bases). Germline-derived CDR1 and CDR2 are SNHLY and FYNNEI. The V end lost 4 bases, the J end lost 3 bases, and 12 bases lay between the germline ends. The length of the CDR3 is 14 residues. The CDR3, as DNA: TGTGCCAGCAGTGTTCGCAGGGTGGACACTGAAGCTTTCTTT. This codes for CASSVRRVDTEAFF.